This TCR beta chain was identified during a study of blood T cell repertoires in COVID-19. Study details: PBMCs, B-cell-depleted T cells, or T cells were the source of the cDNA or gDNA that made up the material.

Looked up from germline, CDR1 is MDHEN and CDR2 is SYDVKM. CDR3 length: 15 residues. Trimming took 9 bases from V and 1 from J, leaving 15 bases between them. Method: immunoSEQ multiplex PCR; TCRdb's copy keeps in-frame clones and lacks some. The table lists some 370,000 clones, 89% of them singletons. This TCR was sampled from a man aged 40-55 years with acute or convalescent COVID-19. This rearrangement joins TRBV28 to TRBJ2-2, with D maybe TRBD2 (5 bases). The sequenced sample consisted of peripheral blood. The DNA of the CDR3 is TGTGCCAGTCAAGGATGGCGGGTGAACACCGGGGAGCTGTTTTTT. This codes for CASQGWRVNTGELFF.